The 17 T cell receptor beta chains in this list originate from one sample, sequenced in a study of control samples from healthy donors and cancer patients. TCRdb keeps only in-frame clones here, not all; method: immunoSEQ multiplex PCR. The sample lists 70,000 to 85,000 clones, 84% occurring once. Sequencing used PBMCs. These receptors were taken from a man aged 55 to 70 with head and neck cancer.

The CDR3 DNA is TGTGCCAGCTCACCACTCCCTAGGGGCAATGAGCAGTTCTTC. It yields the protein CASSPLPRGNEQFF. This chain connects TRBV18 to TRBJ2-1; weak D call: TRBD1 (5 bases). Germline CDR1 and CDR2: KGHSH and LQKENI. The CDR3 is 14 amino acids. Trimming took 1 base from V and 6 from J, leaving 10 bases between them.

This clone was recorded once. This chain uses TRBV2 with TRBJ1-6; D perhaps matches TRBD1 (6 bases). This CDR3 is 14 amino acids long. Germline V gene sequence: CDR1 SNHLY, CDR2 FYNNEI. V was clipped by 5 bases and J by 5 bases, with 10 bases between them. The CDR3 region has the DNA TGTGCCAGCAGTAGCGACAGGAATAATTCACCCCTCCACTTT. The encoded protein is CASSSDRNNSPLHF.

The chain combines TRBV19 with TRBJ1-5, with D unclear. The germline V gene encodes CDR1 LNHDA and CDR2 SQIVND (reference sequence). The germline V and J ends were trimmed by 3 bases and 6 bases, with 15 bases remaining between them. The CDR3 covers 15 residues. The CDR3 DNA reads as TGTGCCAGTAGTATTGGCGGTAATGAGCGTCAGCCCCAGCATTTT. Protein: CASSIGGNERQPQHF. The variable domain in full, completed from reference TRBV19 and TRBJ1-5, reads DGGITQSPKYLFRKEGQNVTLSCEQNLNHDAMYWYRQDPGQGLRLIYYSQIVNDFQKGDIAEGYSVSREKKESFPLTVTSAQKNPTAFYLCASSIGGNERQPQHFGDGTRLSIL.

The chain recombines TRBV7-9 with TRBJ2-7; 9 bases align to TRBD2. CDR1 SEHNR and CDR2 FQNEAQ come from the germline V gene (reference sequence). CDR3 size: 16 residues. The ends lost 5 bases at V and 3 bases at J; junction bases unmatched: 11. CDR3 protein: CASSGFWREGRYEQYF. The DNA of the CDR3 is TGTGCCAGCAGCGGCTTCTGGCGGGAGGGCCGCTACGAGCAGTACTTC.

This clone came up once. The chain links TRBV6-1 to TRBJ1-2; 8 bases are a match to TRBD1. This CDR3 is built from 18 residues. V was pared by 2 bases and J by 0 bases, with 11 bases of the junction left unmatched. Germline-derived CDR1 and CDR2 are MNHNS and SASEGT. The CDR3 sequence: CASSEFPDRVHPNYGYTF. Written as DNA, the CDR3 is TGTGCCAGCAGTGAATTTCCGGACAGGGTACACCCTAACTATGGCTACACCTTC.

This clone was seen a single time. The rearrangement uses TRBV18 and TRBJ1-1; TRBD1 is a possible D gene (5 bases). V dropped 4 bases and J dropped 2 bases, with 14 bases sitting between them. Germline-derived CDR1 and CDR2 are KGHSH and LQKENI. The CDR3 contains 15 residues. CDR3: CASSRRARVNTEAFF. For the CDR3, the DNA is TGTGCCAGCTCACGGCGGGCCAGGGTAAACACTGAAGCTTTCTTT.

The chain is built from TRBV6-5 and TRBJ1-1; tentatively, D is TRBD1 (5 bases). CDR3 length: 13 residues. CDR1 and CDR2 (germline): MNHEY, SVGAGI. V gave up 2 bases and J gave up 4 bases, with 8 bases separating them. The CDR3 protein is CASSYGGSTEAFF. The CDR3 nucleotides are TGTGCCAGCAGTTACGGGGGGAGCACTGAAGCTTTCTTT.

This clone has just a few counts. The chain uses TRBV7-9 and TRBJ2-5; 13 bases are a match to TRBD2. Trimming took 5 bases from V and 4 from J; bases not matched to a gene: 10. Germline CDR1 reads SEHNR; CDR2 reads FQNEAQ (reference sequence). The CDR3 sequence is 17 residues long. CDR3 nucleotides: TGTGCCAGCAGCCCCGGACTAGCGGGAGTAAGTGGAGAGACCCAGTACTTC. Amino acids: CASSPGLAGVSGETQYF. The variable domain in full, with the rest retrieved from reference TRBV7-9 and TRBJ2-5, is DTGVSQNPRHKITKRGQNVTFRCDPISEHNRLYWYRQTLGQGPEFLTYFQNEAQLEKSRLLSDRFSAERPKGSFSTLEIQRTEQGDSAMYLCASSPGLAGVSGETQYFGPGTRLLVL.

The CDR3 DNA follows: TGTGCCAGCAGTCTGGGGGGGCCGATAGAGCAGTACTTC. Amino acids: CASSLGGPIEQYF. This chain connects TRBV12-3 or TRBV12-4 to TRBJ2-7; D might be TRBD2 (7 bases). The CDR3 has 13 amino acids. V lost 5 bases to trimming and J lost 7 bases, with 15 bases between them.

This sequence joins TRBV6-5 and TRBJ1-6; 10 nucleotides line up with TRBD1. The CDR3 sequence is 15 residues long. The germline V gene encodes CDR1 MNHEY and CDR2 SVGAGI. With V trimmed by 5 bases and J by 5 bases, 3 bases remained unmatched. Here the CDR3 reads CASSIGTGDNSPLHF. DNA for the CDR3: TGTGCCAGCAGTATAGGGACAGGGGATAATTCACCCCTCCACTTT.

This clone is a singleton in its sample. Different DNA sequences within this sample yield the same CDR3. V usage is TRBV18 and J usage is TRBJ2-3; D remains ambiguous. CDR1 and CDR2 from the germline V gene are KGHSH and LQKENI. This CDR3 spans 13 amino acids. V lost 0 bases and J 0 bases, leaving 1 base between the germline ends. CDR3 sequence (DNA): TGTGCCAGCTCACCACCGAGCACAGATACGCAGTATTTT. Its translation is CASSPPSTDTQYF.

The chain uses TRBV18 and TRBJ2-6, with D unresolved. The ends were cut back, 2 bases at V and 0 bases at J, with 11 bases in the middle. The CDR3 is 17 amino acids. CDR1 and CDR2 from the germline V gene are KGHSH and LQKENI. The CDR3 DNA sequence: TGTGCCAGCTCACCAATACATTCCGTCTCTGGGGCCAACGTCCTGACTTTC. Translation gives CASSPIHSVSGANVLTF.

With respect to this clone: Relative to the germline gene, one junction end is altered; a read error may explain this. The rearrangement joins TRBV5-4 to TRBJ2-2; the D gene is possibly TRBD2 (6 bases). The CDR3 extends over 16 amino acids. Germline loops: CDR1 SGHNT, CDR2 YYREEE (reference sequence). CDR3: CASRLDGGAGTGELFF. CDR3 sequence (DNA): TGTGCCAGCAGATTGGATGGAGGGGCGGGGACCGGGGAGCTGTTTTTT. The full variable domain, completed using reference TRBV5-4 and TRBJ2-2, is ETGVTQSPTHLIKTRGQQVTLRCSSQSGHNTVSWYQQALGQGPQFIFQYYREEENGRGNFPPRFSGLQFPNYSSELNVNALELDDSALYLCASRLDGGAGTGELFFGEGSRLTVL.

The V gene is TRBV6-6, the J gene TRBJ2-3; D is unclear. CDR3 length: 17 amino acids. The V gene's germline CDR1 is MNHNY and CDR2 SVGAGI (reference sequence). Trimming removed 5 bases from V and 0 bases from J, with 18 bases in between. CDR3 DNA sequence: TGTGCCAGCAGTCCCCACGAGGCTTTTCGTAGCACAGATACGCAGTATTTT. As protein: CASSPHEAFRSTDTQYF.

This clone was picked up a small number of times. The chain uses TRBV5-1 and TRBJ1-1, with 8 bases lining up with TRBD1. This CDR3 is 16 amino acids long. V lost 0 bases and J lost 5; bases outside the gene matches: 9. The germline V gene has CDR1 SGHRS and CDR2 YFSETQ. This chain's CDR3 is CASSLAQDREWTEAFF. The CDR3, as DNA: TGCGCCAGCAGCTTGGCCCAGGACAGGGAATGGACTGAAGCTTTCTTT.

The chain uses TRBV3-1 (or the pseudogene TRBV3-2) and TRBJ2-7, with a weak D call TRBD1 (6 bases). Trimming took off 0 bases at V and 4 bases at J, with 22 bases between the two ends. The germline V gene has CDR1 LGHDT and CDR2 YNNKEL (reference sequence). The CDR3 totals 18 residues. The CDR3 DNA is TGTGCCAGCAGCCAAGAGGAAGGTACCCCACAGGGTTCTTACGAGCAGTACTTC. Translation gives CASSQEEGTPQGSYEQYF.

This rearrangement joins TRBV5-1 to TRBJ1-1, with TRBD1 matching over 7 bases. The CDR3 totals 14 residues. Germline CDR1 and CDR2: SGHRS and YFSETQ. V lost 4 bases, J lost 2 bases, and 5 bases stayed unmatched. The CDR3 DNA sequence: TGCGCCAGCAGCGTCGGGACAGAAAACACTGAAGCTTTCTTT. Protein sequence: CASSVGTENTEAFF.